The 26 T cell receptor beta chains reported below all come from one sample, sequenced in a study of T cell responses to AZD1222 COVID-19 vaccine. Assay: immunoSEQ multiplex PCR; the TCRdb copy retains only in-frame clones and omits some. The table includes some 90,000 clones, roughly 87% detected once. Sample: peripheral blood, taken on day 0 of AZD1222 vaccination. These receptors all come from an adult in good health.

The rearrangement uses TRBV6-4 and TRBJ1-6; no definite D call. Deletions cut 0 bases from V and 5 bases from J, with 11 bases between. CDR1 is MRHNA and CDR2 is SNTAGT in the germline V gene. CDR3 length: 16 amino acids. DNA of the CDR3: TGTGCCAGCAGTGACTCGAATGGAGAAGATAATTCACCCCTCCACTTT. Its translation is CASSDSNGEDNSPLHF.

J is TRBJ1-5 and V is TRBV30, with D unclear. The CDR3 has 14 amino acids. The germline CDR1 and CDR2 sequences are GTSNPN and SVGIG (reference sequence). The V gene lost 1 base and the J gene lost 4 bases, with 11 bases spanning the gap. CDR3: CAWSGWIENQPQHF. DNA of the CDR3: TGTGCCTGGAGTGGTTGGATCGAGAATCAGCCCCAGCATTTT.

The chain employs TRBV25-1 and TRBJ1-4; no firm D call. V lost 5 bases, J lost 0 bases, and 7 bases lay in between. The CDR3 consists of 14 residues. Germline CDR1 reads MGHDK; CDR2 reads SYGVNS. CDR3 protein: CASSQPSTNEKLFF. The DNA for the CDR3 is TGTGCCAGCAGTCAGCCCTCAACTAATGAAAAACTGTTTTTT.

The rearrangement links TRBV6-2 or TRBV6-3 to TRBJ1-2, with TRBD1 matching over 12 bases. After removal of 2 bases from V and 13 bases from J, the junction contained 5 bases not matched to a gene. The CDR3 loop spans 13 amino acids. Germline V gene lookup returns CDR1 MNHEY and CDR2 SVGEGT. CDR3 residues: CASSYGTGGSCTF. The DNA of the CDR3 is TGTGCCAGCAGTTACGGGACAGGGGGCAGTTGCACCTTC.

This rearrangement joins TRBV6-2 or TRBV6-3 to TRBJ1-2; TRBD1 is a possible D gene (6 bases). Trimming removed 7 bases from V and 0 bases from J, with 15 bases in between. Germline values: CDR1 MNHEY, CDR2 SVGEGT. CDR3 size: 15 residues. The CDR3 region has the DNA TGTGCCAGCAACCCGCGGGGGCAAGCTAACTATGGCTACACCTTC. Protein product: CASNPRGQANYGYTF.

CDR3 in DNA: TGTGCCAGCTCACCACCTAATGGGGCGCGGGACACTGAAGCTTTCTTT. Its protein is CASSPPNGARDTEAFF. This chain uses TRBV18 with TRBJ1-1, with D tentatively TRBD1 (5 bases). From germline, CDR1 is KGHSH and CDR2 LQKENI. Trimming pared 0 bases from V and 3 bases from J, leaving 14 bases between. The CDR3 contains 16 residues. The variable domain in full, with the rest retrieved from reference TRBV18 and TRBJ1-1, is NAGVMQNPRHLVRRRGQEARLRCSPMKGHSHVYWYRQLPEEGLKFMVYLQKENIIDESGMPKERFSAEFPKEGPSILRIQQVVRGDSAAYFCASSPPNGARDTEAFFGQGTRLTVV.

V is TRBV6-2 or TRBV6-3 and J is TRBJ2-5; 7 nucleotides align to TRBD1. In germline, CDR1 is MNHEY, CDR2 SVGEGT. The CDR3 is 16 amino acids. V was pared by 5 bases and J by 1 base, with 10 bases of the junction left unmatched. CDR3: CASSTGQALSQETQYF. The CDR3 DNA sequence: TGTGCCAGCAGTACCGGACAGGCCCTTAGCCAAGAGACCCAGTACTTC.

The J gene is TRBJ2-1, the V gene TRBV7-2; D not resolved. Per the germline V gene, CDR1 is SGHTA and CDR2 is FQGNSA. The CDR3 loop spans 11 amino acids. Trimming took off 7 bases at V and 7 bases at J, with 8 bases between the two ends. This chain's CDR3 is CASKLGNEQFF. CDR3 bases: TGTGCCAGCAAGTTGGGGAATGAGCAGTTCTTC.

V usage is TRBV7-3 and J usage is TRBJ1-2, with TRBD1 as a possible D gene (6 bases). The CDR3 covers 12 residues. CDR1 and CDR2 (germline): SGHTA, FQGTGA. Trimming removed 4 bases from V and 3 bases from J, with 6 bases in between. CDR3 bases: TGTGCCAGCAGCTCAGGGGACTATGGCTACACCTTC. Amino acid sequence: CASSSGDYGYTF.

The chain has TRBV9 and TRBJ2-4; 8 bases fit TRBD1. From germline, CDR1 is SGDLS and CDR2 YYNGEE. The ends lost 3 bases at V and 16 bases at J; junction bases unmatched: 12. This CDR3 contains 13 residues. The CDR3 coding sequence is TGTGCCAGCAGCGCACAGTTGACAGGGGCCCAATACTTC. Its protein is CASSAQLTGAQYF.

The chain has TRBV5-8 and TRBJ1-3, with D perhaps matching TRBD1 (5 bases). The CDR3 is 14 residues long. V shed 6 bases and J shed 5 bases, with 15 bases lying between them. Germline CDR1 is SGHTS and CDR2 is YDEGEE. CDR3 residues: CASTHRDPRNTIYF. The CDR3 coding sequence is TGTGCCAGCACCCACCGGGACCCCAGAAACACCATATATTTT.

The chain employs TRBV28 and TRBJ2-5; unclear D gene. Deletions cut 6 bases from V and 2 bases from J, with 13 bases between. CDR1 and CDR2 (germline): MDHEN, SYDVKM. The CDR3 has 14 residues. The chain's CDR3 is CASRPPRQQETQYF. The DNA of the CDR3 is TGTGCCAGCAGACCTCCCCGTCAACAAGAGACCCAGTACTTC.

CDR3 loop: CASSRSASTDTQYF. CDR3 in DNA: TGTGCCAGCTCACGGTCAGCTAGCACAGATACGCAGTATTTT. This chain connects TRBV18 to TRBJ2-3; D is undetermined. The V gene lost 4 bases and the J gene lost 0 bases, with 8 bases spanning the gap. Germline V gene lookup returns CDR1 KGHSH and CDR2 LQKENI. The length of the CDR3 is 14 residues.

The chain employs TRBV7-6 and TRBJ2-7, with D possibly matching TRBD2 (5 bases). The CDR3 runs 13 residues. Trimming took 5 bases from V and 1 from J, leaving 9 bases between them. Germline loops: CDR1 SGHVS, CDR2 FNYEAQ. CDR3 DNA sequence: TGTGCCAGCAGCGACGGACTGTCCTACGAGCAGTACTTC. Protein sequence: CASSDGLSYEQYF.

This clone was counted a single time. The chain links TRBV9 to TRBJ1-1; 7 bases match TRBD1. V lost 2 bases, J lost 5 bases, and 6 bases stayed unmatched. From germline, CDR1 is SGDLS and CDR2 YYNGEE. This CDR3 spans 14 amino acids. The chain's CDR3 is CASSVGTAATEAFF. The CDR3, as DNA: TGTGCCAGCAGCGTTGGGACAGCAGCGACTGAAGCTTTCTTT.

This clone was detected only once. V gene TRBV6-5 combines with J gene TRBJ2-1; TRBD2 matches at 9 bases. CDR1 is MNHEY and CDR2 is SVGAGI in the germline V gene. This CDR3 is 14 amino acids long. The ends lost 7 bases at V and 10 bases at J; junction bases unmatched: 11. The CDR3 coding sequence is TGTGCCAGCATCGGACTAGCGCGCTCCGGAGAGCAGTTCTTC. It is translated as CASIGLARSGEQFF.

This chain links TRBV5-8 with TRBJ1-5; D might be TRBD1 (5 bases). The CDR3 consists of 14 residues. From germline, CDR1 is SGHTS and CDR2 YDEGEE. V was clipped by 4 bases and J by 4 bases, with 12 bases between them. CDR3 bases: TGTGCCAGCAGCCAGGGTCGGGCAAATCAGCCCCAGCATTTT. Encoded protein: CASSQGRANQPQHF.

V and J are TRBV5-4 and TRBJ1-1; the D is unclear. Per the germline V gene, CDR1 is SGHNT and CDR2 is YYREEE (reference sequence). The CDR3 is 14 residues long. V lost 0 bases to trimming and J lost 6 bases, with 12 bases between them. CDR3 loop: CASSLVQRTAEAFF. CDR3 in DNA: TGTGCCAGCAGCTTGGTTCAAAGGACCGCTGAAGCTTTCTTT.

The chain has TRBV19 and TRBJ2-3; D might be TRBD2 (5 bases). CDR3 length: 20 residues. Trimming pared 5 bases from V and 4 bases from J, leaving 31 bases between. Germline V lookup: CDR1 LNHDA, CDR2 SQIVND (reference sequence). In DNA form, the CDR3 reads TGTGCCAGTAGTCCCCTTGGAGCCACTCCGGGGAGCGAAGAACCAGATACGCAGTATTTT. It yields the protein CASSPLGATPGSEEPDTQYF.

V is TRBV6-2 or TRBV6-3 and J is TRBJ1-4; D gene uncertain. The V end was cut by 4 bases, the J end by 5 bases, with 14 bases between. This CDR3 region has 15 residues. CDR1 and CDR2 from the germline V gene are MNHEY and SVGEGT. In nucleotides, the CDR3 is TGTGCCAGCAGTTCCCAGATTGCTCAGAATGAAAAACTGTTTTTT. Its protein product is CASSSQIAQNEKLFF.

The chain has TRBV7-3 and TRBJ1-4, with a possible D match to TRBD1 (6 bases). CDR1 is SGHTA, CDR2 FQGTGA, per germline. Between the trimmed V and J ends, which lost 7 bases and 0 bases, there was a span of 15 bases. The CDR3 consists of 16 residues. The CDR3 coding sequence is TGTGCCAGCACCACGAGGACAGATGCAACTAATGAAAAACTGTTTTTT. As protein: CASTTRTDATNEKLFF.

The chain has TRBV2 and TRBJ2-7; a possible D gene is TRBD1 (8 bases). Between the trimmed V and J ends, which lost 10 bases and 7 bases, there was a span of 23 bases. The CDR3 covers 14 residues. Germline V lookup: CDR1 SNHLY, CDR2 FYNNEI. In DNA form, the CDR3 reads TGTGCCACCACTGGACAGGGAGGGATTTCGGAGCAGTACTTC. It yields the protein CATTGQGGISEQYF.

J is TRBJ2-5 and V is TRBV12-3 or TRBV12-4, with D perhaps TRBD1 (5 bases). Trimming shortened V by 5 bases and J by 5 bases, and 9 bases separated the two germline ends. The length of the CDR3 is 12 residues. CDR3 nucleotide sequence: TGTGCCAGCAGTCTTAGGGGTGAGACCCAGTACTTC. The encoded protein is CASSLRGETQYF.

V and J are TRBV6-5 and TRBJ1-1, with 8 positions matching TRBD1. This CDR3 is built from 14 residues. The germline V gene encodes CDR1 MNHEY and CDR2 SVGAGI. The J segment lost 4 bases and the V segment lost 5 bases, leaving 6 bases of the junction unmatched. The CDR3 DNA reads TGTGCCAGCAGTAGGACAGGGATCGGCACTGAAGCTTTCTTT. It codes for CASSRTGIGTEAFF.

The chain employs TRBV6-5 and TRBJ2-5; maybe TRBD2 (6 bases). The germline V and J ends were trimmed by 3 bases and 5 bases, with 10 bases remaining between them. Germline CDR1 and CDR2: MNHEY and SVGAGI. This CDR3 has 13 residues. The CDR3 here is CASSYGGTETQYF. The CDR3 nucleotides read TGTGCCAGCAGTTATGGCGGGACGGAGACCCAGTACTTC.

The CDR3 nucleotides are TGTGCCAGCTCACCAACATCCGGGGTCGGGGACACTGAAGCTTTCTTT. Its protein product is CASSPTSGVGDTEAFF. The V gene is TRBV18, the J gene TRBJ1-1; D unresolved. This CDR3 comprises 16 residues. Trimming stripped 2 bases from V and 3 bases from J, with 16 bases between. Germline V lookup: CDR1 KGHSH, CDR2 LQKENI.